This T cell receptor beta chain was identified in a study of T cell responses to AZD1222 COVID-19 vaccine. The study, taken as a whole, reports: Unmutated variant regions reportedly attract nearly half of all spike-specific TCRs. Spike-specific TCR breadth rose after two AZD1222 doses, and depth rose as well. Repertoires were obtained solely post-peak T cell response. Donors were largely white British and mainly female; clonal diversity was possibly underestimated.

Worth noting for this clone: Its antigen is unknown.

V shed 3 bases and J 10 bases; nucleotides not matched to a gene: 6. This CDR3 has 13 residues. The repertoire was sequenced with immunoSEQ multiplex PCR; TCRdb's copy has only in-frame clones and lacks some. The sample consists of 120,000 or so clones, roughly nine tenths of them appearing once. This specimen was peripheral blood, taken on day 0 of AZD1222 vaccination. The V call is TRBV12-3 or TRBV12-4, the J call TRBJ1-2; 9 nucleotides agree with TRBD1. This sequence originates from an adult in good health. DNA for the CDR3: TGTGCCAGCAGTTTGGTTGACAGGGGGTTCTACACCTTC. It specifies CASSLVDRGFYTF.